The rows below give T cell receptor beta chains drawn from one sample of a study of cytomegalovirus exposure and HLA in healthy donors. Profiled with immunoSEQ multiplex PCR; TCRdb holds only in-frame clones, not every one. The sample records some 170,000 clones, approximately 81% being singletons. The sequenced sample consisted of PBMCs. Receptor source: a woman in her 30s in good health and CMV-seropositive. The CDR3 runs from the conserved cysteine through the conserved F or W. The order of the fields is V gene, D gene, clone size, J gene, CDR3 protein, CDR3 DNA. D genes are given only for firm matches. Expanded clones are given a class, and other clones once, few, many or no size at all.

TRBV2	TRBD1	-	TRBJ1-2	CASSLGQGNYGYTF	TGTGCCAGCAGCCTGGGACAGGGAAACTATGGCTACACCTTC
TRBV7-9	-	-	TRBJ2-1	CASSPRGSRNEQFF	TGTGCCAGCAGCCCTAGGGGTAGCAGGAATGAGCAGTTCTTC
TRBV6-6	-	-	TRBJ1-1	CASSLRGGAEAFF	TGTGCCAGCAGTTTAAGGGGGGGGGCTGAAGCTTTCTTT
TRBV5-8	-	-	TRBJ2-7	CASRRAGFRQGKDRNEQYF	TGTGCCAGCAGGCGAGCGGGTTTCCGACAGGGCAAGGATAGAAACGAGCAGTACTTC
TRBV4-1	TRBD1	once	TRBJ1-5	CASSRTGRGDNQPQHF	TGCGCCAGCAGCCGGACAGGGAGAGGGGACAATCAGCCCCAGCATTTT
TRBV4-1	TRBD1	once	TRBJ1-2	CASSQESGQVTGYFYGYTF	TGCGCCAGCAGCCAAGAATCGGGACAGGTGACCGGCTACTTCTATGGCTACACCTTC
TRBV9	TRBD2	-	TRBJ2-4	CASSVGGLAGGPGAKNIQYF	TGTGCCAGCAGCGTAGGCGGATTAGCGGGGGGGCCGGGAGCCAAAAACATTCAGTACTTC
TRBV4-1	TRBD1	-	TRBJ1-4	CASSPRDRINEKLFF	TGCGCCAGCAGCCCGCGGGACAGGATTAATGAAAAACTGTTTTTT
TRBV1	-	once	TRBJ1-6	CTSSQGLQGTDSPLHF	TGCACCAGCAGCCAAGGCTTACAGGGGACCGATTCACCCCTCCACTTT
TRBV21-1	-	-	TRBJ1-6	CASTYPPGQGNSPLHF	TGTGCCAGCACCTATCCGCCGGGACAGGGGAACTCACCCCTCCACTTT
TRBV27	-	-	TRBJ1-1	CASRLTGKGVRAFF	TGTGCCAGCAGACTTACAGGGAAGGGCGTTCGAGCTTTCTTT
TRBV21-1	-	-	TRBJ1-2	CARWAPMPCNGYTF	TGTGCCAGATGGGCGCCTATGCCATGTAATGGCTACACCTTC
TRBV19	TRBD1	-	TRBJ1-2	CASSNGQGRGPGYTF	TGTGCCAGTAGTAACGGACAGGGGAGAGGGCCTGGCTACACCTTC
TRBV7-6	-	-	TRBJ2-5	CASSLGWGRGETQYF	TGTGCCAGCAGCTTAGGATGGGGCAGGGGAGAGACCCAGTACTTC
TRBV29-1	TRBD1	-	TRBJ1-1	CSVTGQANTEAFF	TGCAGCGTGACGGGACAGGCGAACACTGAAGCTTTCTTT
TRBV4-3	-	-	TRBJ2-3	CASSPRLGNTDTQYF	TGCGCCAGCAGCCCGCGACTAGGGAACACAGATACGCAGTATTTT
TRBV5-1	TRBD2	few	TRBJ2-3	CASSSRTSVGVRDTQYF	TGCGCCAGCAGCTCCCGGACTAGCGTGGGTGTAAGGGATACGCAGTATTTT
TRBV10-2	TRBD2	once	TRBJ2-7	CATTFRGGTYEQYF	TGCGCCACCACCTTTCGCGGGGGGACCTACGAGCAGTACTTC
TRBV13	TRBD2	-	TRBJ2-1	CATKSQGLAGGRNNEQFF	TGTGCCACAAAATCGCAGGGACTAGCGGGGGGACGAAACAATGAGCAGTTCTTC
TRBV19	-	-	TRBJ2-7	CASSAGQFPGEQYF	TGTGCCAGTAGTGCCGGACAGTTTCCTGGAGAGCAGTACTTC
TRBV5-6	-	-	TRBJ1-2	CASSRGGEEYGYTF	TGTGCCAGCAGCCGGGGAGGGGAGGAGTATGGCTACACCTTC
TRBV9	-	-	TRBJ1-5	CASSPVGAAGPQHF	TGTGCCAGCAGCCCAGTGGGGGCGGCGGGGCCCCAGCATTTT
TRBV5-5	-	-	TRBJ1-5	CASSLVLTGFSNQPQHF	TGTGCCAGCAGCTTGGTCCTTACAGGCTTTAGCAATCAGCCCCAGCATTTT
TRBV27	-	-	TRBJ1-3	CASSMGGRGNTIYF	TGTGCCAGCAGTATGGGGGGGCGTGGAAACACCATATATTTT
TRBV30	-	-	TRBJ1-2	CAWRPNSRENYGYTF	TGTGCCTGGAGGCCGAACTCCAGGGAAAACTATGGCTACACCTTC
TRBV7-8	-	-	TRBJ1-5	CASSLARNQPQHF	TGTGCCAGCAGCTTAGCCAGAAATCAGCCCCAGCATTTT
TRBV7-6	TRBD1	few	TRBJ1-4	CASSLAAGGFEKLFF	TGTGCCAGCAGCTTAGCGGCAGGGGGATTTGAAAAACTGTTTTTT
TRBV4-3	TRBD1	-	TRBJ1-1	CASSQAPATGGTEAFF	TGCGCCAGCAGCCAAGCCCCGGCGACAGGGGGGACTGAAGCTTTCTTT
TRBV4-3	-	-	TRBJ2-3	CASSQDRLTGDTQYF	TGCGCCAGCAGCCAAGATCGATTAACAGGGGATACGCAGTATTTT
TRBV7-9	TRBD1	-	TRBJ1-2	CASSPGQGYGYTF	TGTGCCAGCAGTCCTGGACAGGGCTATGGCTACACCTTC
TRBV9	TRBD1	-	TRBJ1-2	CASSVDAGGSSNYGYTF	TGTGCCAGCAGCGTAGATGCAGGGGGCTCTTCTAACTATGGCTACACCTTC
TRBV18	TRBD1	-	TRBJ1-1	CASSPVGQGTTAAFF	TGTGCCAGCTCACCAGTGGGACAGGGGACAACGGCAGCTTTCTTT
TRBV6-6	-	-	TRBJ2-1	CASSYRVEQFF	TGTGCCAGCAGTTACCGGGTTGAGCAGTTCTTC
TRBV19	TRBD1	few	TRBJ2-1	CASSPRQGVFKQFF	TGTGCCAGTAGTCCGCGACAGGGGGTCTTTAAGCAGTTCTTC
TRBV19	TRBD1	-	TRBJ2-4	CASSAQGAKNIQYF	TGTGCCAGTAGTGCACAGGGGGCCAAAAACATTCAGTACTTC
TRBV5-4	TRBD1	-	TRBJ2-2	CASSPGTGVTGELFF	TGTGCCAGCAGCCCCGGGACAGGGGTCACCGGGGAGCTGTTTTTT
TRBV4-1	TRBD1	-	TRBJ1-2	CASSQRAGGPNYGYTF	TGCGCCAGCAGCCAAAGGGCAGGGGGACCAAACTATGGCTACACCTTC
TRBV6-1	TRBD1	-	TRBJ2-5	CASRVQGTQETQYF	TGTGCCAGCAGAGTACAGGGGACCCAAGAGACCCAGTACTTC
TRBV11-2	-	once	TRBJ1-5	CASSLERDRPRKPQHF	TGTGCCAGCAGCTTAGAACGCGACAGGCCGAGGAAGCCCCAGCATTTT
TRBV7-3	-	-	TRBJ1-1	CASSLQLNTEAFF	TGTGCCAGCAGCTTACAGTTGAACACTGAAGCTTTCTTT
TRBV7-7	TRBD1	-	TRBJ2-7	CASSVGQGPYEQYF	TGTGCCAGCAGCGTAGGACAGGGTCCTTACGAGCAGTACTTC
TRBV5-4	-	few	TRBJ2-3	CASSLAGGDTQYF	TGTGCCAGCAGCTTGGCCGGCGGGGATACGCAGTATTTT
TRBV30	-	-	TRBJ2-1	CAWSVGTSYNEQFF	TGTGCCTGGAGTGTAGGGACTTCTTACAATGAGCAGTTCTTC
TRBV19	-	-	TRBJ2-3	CASSIPHTDTQYF	TGTGCCAGTAGTATCCCCCACACAGATACGCAGTATTTT
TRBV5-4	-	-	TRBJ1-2	CASSLANSGGHGYTF	TGTGCCAGCAGCTTGGCCAATTCGGGGGGGCACGGCTACACCTTC
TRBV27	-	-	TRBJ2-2	CASSPKGDYRHGELFF	TGTGCCAGCAGTCCGAAGGGGGACTACCGGCACGGGGAGCTGTTTTTT
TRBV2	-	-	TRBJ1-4	CASSDPGTPLFF	TGTGCCAGCAGTGATCCCGGGACACCGCTGTTTTTT
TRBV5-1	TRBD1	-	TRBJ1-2	CASSHTLGQGVNYGYTF	TGCGCCAGCAGCCACACGCTGGGACAGGGCGTTAACTATGGCTACACCTTC
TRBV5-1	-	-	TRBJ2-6	CASSLGASGANVLTF	TGCGCCAGCAGCCTAGGGGCCAGTGGGGCCAACGTCCTGACTTTC
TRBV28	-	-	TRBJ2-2	CASSLSEAGELFF	TGTGCCAGCAGTTTATCTGAGGCCGGGGAGCTGTTTTTT
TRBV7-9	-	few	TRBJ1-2	CASSLRSATPYGYTF	TGTGCCAGCAGCTTAAGGTCGGCGACTCCTTATGGCTACACCTTC
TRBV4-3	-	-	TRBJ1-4	CASSLSNGEKLFF	TGCGCCAGCAGCCTATCGAACGGGGAAAAACTGTTTTTT